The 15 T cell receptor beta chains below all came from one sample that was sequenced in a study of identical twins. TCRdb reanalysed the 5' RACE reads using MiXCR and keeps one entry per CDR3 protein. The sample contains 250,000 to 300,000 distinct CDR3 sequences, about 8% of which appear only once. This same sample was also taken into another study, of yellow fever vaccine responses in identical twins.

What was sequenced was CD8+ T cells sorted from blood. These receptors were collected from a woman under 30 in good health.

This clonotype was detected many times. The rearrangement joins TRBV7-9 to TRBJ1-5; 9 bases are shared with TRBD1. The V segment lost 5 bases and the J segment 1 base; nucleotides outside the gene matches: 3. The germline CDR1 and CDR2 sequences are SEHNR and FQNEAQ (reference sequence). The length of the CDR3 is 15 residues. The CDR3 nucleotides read TGTGCCAGCAGCCCAGACAGGGGGAGCAATCAGCCCCAGCATTTT. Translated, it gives CASSPDRGSNQPQHF.

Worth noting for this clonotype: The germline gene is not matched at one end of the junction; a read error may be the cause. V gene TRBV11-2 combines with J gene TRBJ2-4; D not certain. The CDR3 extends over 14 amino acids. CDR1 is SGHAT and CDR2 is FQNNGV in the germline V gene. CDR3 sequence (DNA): TGTGCCAGCAGCTTCCCCAAGGGCGGTGGTTCTTTGGACTTC. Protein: CASSFPKGGGSLDF.

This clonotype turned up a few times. The CDR3 is CASSRTQGTGTEAFF. CDR3 in DNA: TGTGCCAGCAGCCGGACACAGGGTACCGGCACTGAAGCTTTCTTT. The chain recombines TRBV7-9 with TRBJ1-1; the D gene is possibly TRBD1 (6 bases). CDR1 is SEHNR and CDR2 is FQNEAQ in the germline V gene (reference sequence). Between the trimmed V and J ends, which lost 5 bases and 4 bases, there was a span of 17 bases. This CDR3 region has 15 residues.

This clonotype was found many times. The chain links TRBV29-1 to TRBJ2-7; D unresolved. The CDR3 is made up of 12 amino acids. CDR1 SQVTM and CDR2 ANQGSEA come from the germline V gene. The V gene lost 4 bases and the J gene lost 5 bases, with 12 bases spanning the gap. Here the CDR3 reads CSVVGGANEQYF. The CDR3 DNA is TGCAGCGTTGTCGGCGGAGCCAACGAGCAGTACTTC.

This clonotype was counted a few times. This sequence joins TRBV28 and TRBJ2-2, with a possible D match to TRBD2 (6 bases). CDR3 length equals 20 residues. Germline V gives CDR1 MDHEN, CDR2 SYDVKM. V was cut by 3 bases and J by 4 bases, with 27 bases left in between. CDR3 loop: CASSFQKGFTEAGGTGELFF. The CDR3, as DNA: TGTGCCAGCAGTTTCCAAAAGGGGTTCACCGAGGCCGGGGGCACCGGGGAGCTGTTTTTT.

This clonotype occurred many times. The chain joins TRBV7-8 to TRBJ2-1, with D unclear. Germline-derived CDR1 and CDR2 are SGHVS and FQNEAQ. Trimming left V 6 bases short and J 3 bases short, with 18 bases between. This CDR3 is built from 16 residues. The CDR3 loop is CASSLKPDGIYNEQFF. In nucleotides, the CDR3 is TGTGCCAGCAGTCTAAAGCCTGATGGGATCTACAATGAGCAGTTCTTC.

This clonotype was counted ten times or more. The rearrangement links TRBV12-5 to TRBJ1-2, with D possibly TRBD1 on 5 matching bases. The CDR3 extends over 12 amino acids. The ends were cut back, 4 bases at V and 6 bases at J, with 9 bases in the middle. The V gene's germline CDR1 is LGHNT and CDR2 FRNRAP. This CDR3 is CASGSGGDGYTF. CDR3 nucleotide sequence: TGTGCTAGTGGTTCCGGGGGGGATGGCTACACCTTC.

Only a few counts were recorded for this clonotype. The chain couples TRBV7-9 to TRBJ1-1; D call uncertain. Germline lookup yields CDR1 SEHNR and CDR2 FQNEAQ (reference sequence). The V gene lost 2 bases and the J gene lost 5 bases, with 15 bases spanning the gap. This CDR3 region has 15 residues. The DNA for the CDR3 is TGTGCCAGCAGCTTAAATCCGGGTAGGGAAACTGAAGCTTTCTTT. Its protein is CASSLNPGRETEAFF.

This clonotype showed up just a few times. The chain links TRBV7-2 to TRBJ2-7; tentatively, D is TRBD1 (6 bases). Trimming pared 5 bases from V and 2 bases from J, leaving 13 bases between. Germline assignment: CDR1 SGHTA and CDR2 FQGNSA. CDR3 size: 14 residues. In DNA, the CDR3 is TGTGCCAGCAGCCACCGGGACATGCCCTACGAGCAGTACTTC. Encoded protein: CASSHRDMPYEQYF.

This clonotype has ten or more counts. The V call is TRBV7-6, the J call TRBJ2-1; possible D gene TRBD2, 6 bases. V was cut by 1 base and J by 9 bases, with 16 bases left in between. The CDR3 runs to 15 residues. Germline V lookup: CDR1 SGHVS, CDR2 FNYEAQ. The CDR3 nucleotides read TGTGCCAGCAGCTTAGGGCGGGGTTTTGACGGTGAGCAGTTCTTC. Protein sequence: CASSLGRGFDGEQFF.

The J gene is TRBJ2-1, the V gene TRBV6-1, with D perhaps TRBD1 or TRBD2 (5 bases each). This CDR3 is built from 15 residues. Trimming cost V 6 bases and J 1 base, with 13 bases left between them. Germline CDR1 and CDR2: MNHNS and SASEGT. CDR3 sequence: CASREGTVSYNEQFF. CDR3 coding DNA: TGTGCCAGCAGAGAGGGGACGGTATCCTACAATGAGCAGTTCTTC.

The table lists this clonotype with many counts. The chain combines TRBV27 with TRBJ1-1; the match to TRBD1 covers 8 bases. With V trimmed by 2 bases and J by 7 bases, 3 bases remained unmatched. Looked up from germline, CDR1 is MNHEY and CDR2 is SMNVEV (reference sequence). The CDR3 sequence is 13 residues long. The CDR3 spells CASSLGQGLEAFF. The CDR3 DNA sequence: TGTGCCAGCAGTTTAGGACAGGGACTTGAAGCTTTCTTT.

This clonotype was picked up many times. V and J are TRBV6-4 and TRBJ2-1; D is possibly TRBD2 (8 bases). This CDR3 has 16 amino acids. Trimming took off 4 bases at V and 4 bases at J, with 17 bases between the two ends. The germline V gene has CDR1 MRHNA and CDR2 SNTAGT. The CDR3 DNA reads TGTGCCAGCAGTGCCCGAGGGGGCGGGGGGTACAATGAGCAGTTCTTC. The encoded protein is CASSARGGGGYNEQFF.

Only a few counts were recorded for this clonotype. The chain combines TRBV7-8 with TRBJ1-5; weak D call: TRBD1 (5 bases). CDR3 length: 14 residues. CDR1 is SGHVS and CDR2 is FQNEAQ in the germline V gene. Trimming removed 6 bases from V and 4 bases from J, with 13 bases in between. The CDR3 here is CASRDTTANQPQHF. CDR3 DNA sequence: TGTGCCAGCAGGGATACGACAGCAAATCAGCCCCAGCATTTT.

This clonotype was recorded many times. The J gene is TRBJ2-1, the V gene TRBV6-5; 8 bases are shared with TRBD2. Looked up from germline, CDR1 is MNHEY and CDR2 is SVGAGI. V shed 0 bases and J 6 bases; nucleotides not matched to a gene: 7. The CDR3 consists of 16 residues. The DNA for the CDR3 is TGTGCCAGCAGTTACTCGAAAGCGGGAGCCGTCAATGAGCAGTTCTTC. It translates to CASSYSKAGAVNEQFF.